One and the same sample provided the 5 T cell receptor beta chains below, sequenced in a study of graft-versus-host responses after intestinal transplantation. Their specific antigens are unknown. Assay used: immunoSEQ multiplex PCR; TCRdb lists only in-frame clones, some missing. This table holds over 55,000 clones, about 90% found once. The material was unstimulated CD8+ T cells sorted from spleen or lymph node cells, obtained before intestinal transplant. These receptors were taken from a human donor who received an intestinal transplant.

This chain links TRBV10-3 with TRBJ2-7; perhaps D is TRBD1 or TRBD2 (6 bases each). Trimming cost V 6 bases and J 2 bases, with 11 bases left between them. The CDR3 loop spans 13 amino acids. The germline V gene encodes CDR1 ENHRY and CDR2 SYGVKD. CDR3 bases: TGTGCCATCAGAGAGGGGGGCCCCTACGAGCAGTACTTC. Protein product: CAIREGGPYEQYF.

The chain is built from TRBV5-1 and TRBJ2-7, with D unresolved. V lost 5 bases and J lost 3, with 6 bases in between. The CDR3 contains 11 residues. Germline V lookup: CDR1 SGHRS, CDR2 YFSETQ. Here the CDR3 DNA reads TGCGCCAGCAGGGGCCTCTACGAGCAGTACTTC. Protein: CASRGLYEQYF.

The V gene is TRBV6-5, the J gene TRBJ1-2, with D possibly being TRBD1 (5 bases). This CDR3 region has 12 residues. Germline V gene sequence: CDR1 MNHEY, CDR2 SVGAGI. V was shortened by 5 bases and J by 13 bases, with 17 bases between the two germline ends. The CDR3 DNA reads TGTGCCAGCAGTCCCTTCGCGGGACCCTTCACCTTC. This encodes CASSPFAGPFTF.

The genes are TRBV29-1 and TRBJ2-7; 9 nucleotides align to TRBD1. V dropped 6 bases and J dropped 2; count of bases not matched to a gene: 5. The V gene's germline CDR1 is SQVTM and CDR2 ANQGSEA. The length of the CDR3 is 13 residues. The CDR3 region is CSVRTGDAYEQYF. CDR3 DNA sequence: TGCAGCGTCCGGACAGGGGACGCCTACGAGCAGTACTTC.

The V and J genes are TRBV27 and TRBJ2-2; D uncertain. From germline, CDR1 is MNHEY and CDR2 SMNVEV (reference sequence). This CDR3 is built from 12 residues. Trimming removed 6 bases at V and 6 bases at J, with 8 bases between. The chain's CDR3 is CASSLVPGELFF. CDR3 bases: TGTGCCAGCAGCCTCGTTCCCGGGGAGCTGTTTTTT.